The present T cell receptor (beta chain) was sequenced within a study of regulatory T cells in long-lasting Graves disease. Per the germline V gene, CDR1 is MRHNA and CDR2 is SNTAGT. This CDR3 is built from 15 residues. V gave up 4 bases and J gave up 0 bases, with 13 bases separating them. Sequencing libraries for TCR beta were prepared with iRepertoire HTBI primers and Arm-PCR of CDR3 regions. Each CDR3 protein gets one entry after TCRdb re-called the multiplex PCR reads with MiXCR. The table records 420,000 or so distinct CDR3 sequences, around 15% of them present only once. As to this clonotype: The antigen remains unidentified.

General study points: Persistent disease preferred TRBV28, TRBJ1-2 and TRBJ2-5.

As to time point: newly diagnosed GD, antithyroid drugs for less than 3 months. There was RNA extracted from PBMCs, and the TCR library was made from it. In addition, the sample was reused for a study of T cells in Graves' hyperthyroidism and ophthalmopathy.

This sequence originates from a woman aged 18-29 years with Graves disease. V usage is TRBV6-4 and J usage is TRBJ2-7; the D gene is possibly TRBD1 (5 bases). The sample consisted of peripheral blood mononuclear cells (PBMCs), taken at new diagnosis, from a patient treated with antithyroid drugs. The CDR3 coding sequence is TGTGCCAGCAGTGTAGGACACCAAGCCTCCTACGAGCAGTACTTC. It codes for CASSVGHQASYEQYF.